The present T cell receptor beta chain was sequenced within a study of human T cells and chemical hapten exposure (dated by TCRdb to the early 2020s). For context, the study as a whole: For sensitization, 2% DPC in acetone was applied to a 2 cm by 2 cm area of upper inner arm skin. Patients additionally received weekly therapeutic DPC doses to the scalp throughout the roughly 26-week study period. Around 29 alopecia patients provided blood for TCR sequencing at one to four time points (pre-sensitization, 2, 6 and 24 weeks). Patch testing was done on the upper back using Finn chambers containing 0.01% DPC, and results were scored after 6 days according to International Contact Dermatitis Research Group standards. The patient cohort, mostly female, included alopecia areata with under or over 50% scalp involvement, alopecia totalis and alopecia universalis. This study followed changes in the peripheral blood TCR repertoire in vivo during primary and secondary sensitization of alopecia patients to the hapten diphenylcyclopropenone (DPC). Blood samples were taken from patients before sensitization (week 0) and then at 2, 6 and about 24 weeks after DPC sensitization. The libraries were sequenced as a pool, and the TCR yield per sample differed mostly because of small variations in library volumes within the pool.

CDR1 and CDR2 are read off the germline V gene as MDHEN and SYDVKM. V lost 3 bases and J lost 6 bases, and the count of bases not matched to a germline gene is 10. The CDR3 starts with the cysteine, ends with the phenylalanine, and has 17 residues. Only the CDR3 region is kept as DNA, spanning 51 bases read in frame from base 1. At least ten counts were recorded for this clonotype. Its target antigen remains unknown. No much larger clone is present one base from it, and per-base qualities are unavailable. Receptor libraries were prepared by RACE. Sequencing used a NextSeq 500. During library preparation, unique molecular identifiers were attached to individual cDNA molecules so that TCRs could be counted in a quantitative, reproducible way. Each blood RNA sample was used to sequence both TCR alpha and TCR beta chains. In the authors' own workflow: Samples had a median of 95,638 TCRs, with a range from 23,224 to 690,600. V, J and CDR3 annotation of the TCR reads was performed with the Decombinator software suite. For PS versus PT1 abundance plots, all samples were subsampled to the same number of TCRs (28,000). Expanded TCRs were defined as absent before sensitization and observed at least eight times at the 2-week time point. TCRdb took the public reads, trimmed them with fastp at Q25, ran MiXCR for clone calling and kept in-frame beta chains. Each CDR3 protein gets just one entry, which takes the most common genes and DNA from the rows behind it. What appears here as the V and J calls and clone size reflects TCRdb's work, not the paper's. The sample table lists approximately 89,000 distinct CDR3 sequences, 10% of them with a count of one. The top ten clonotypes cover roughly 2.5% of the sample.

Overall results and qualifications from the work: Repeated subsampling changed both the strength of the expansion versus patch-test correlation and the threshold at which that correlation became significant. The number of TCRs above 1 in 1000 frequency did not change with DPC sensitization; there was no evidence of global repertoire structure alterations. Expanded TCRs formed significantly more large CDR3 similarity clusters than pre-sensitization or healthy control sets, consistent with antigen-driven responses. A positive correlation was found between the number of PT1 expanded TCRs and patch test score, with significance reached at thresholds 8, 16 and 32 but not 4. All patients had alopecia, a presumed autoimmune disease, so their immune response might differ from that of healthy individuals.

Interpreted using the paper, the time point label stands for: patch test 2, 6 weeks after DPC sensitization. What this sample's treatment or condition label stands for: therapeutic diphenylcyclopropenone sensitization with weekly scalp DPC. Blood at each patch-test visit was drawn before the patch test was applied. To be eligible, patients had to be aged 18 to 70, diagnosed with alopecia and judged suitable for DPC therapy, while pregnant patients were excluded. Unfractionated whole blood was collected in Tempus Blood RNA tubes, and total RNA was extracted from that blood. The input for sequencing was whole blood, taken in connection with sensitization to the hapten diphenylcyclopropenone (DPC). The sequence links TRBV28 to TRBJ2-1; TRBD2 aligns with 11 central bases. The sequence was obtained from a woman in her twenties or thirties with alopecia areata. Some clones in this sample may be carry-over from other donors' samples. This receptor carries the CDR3 CASSLSSVLAGANEQFF. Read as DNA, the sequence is TGTGCCAGCAGTTTGTCGTCGGTACTAGCGGGAGCCAATGAGCAGTTCTTC.